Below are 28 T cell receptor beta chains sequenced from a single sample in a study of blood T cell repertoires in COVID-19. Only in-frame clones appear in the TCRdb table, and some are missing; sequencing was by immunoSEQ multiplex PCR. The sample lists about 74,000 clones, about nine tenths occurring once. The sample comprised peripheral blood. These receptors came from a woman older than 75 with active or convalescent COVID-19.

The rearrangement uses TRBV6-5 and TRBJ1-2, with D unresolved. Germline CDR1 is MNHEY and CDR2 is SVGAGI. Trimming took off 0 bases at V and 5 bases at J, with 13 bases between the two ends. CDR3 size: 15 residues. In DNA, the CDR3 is TGTGCCAGCAGTTACTCGGCGGGGTTCCTTTATGGCTACACCTTC. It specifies CASSYSAGFLYGYTF.

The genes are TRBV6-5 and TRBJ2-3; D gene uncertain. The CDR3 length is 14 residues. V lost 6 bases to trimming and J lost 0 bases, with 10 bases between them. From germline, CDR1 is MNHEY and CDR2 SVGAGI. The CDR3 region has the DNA TGTGCCAGCAGGGTTACACCTAGCACAGATACGCAGTATTTT. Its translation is CASRVTPSTDTQYF.

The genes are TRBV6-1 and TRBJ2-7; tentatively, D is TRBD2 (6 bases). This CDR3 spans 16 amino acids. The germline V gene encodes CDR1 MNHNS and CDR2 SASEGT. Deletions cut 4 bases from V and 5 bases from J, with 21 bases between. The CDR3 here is CASSGPTGRGHNEQYF. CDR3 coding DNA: TGTGCCAGCAGTGGCCCCACCGGGCGGGGTCATAACGAGCAGTACTTC.

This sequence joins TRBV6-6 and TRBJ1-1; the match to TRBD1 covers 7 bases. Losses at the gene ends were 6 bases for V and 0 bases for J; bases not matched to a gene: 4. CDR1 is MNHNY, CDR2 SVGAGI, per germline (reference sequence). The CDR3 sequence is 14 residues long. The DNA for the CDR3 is TGTGCCAGCAGACGGGGACAGTTGAACACTGAAGCTTTCTTT. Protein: CASRRGQLNTEAFF.

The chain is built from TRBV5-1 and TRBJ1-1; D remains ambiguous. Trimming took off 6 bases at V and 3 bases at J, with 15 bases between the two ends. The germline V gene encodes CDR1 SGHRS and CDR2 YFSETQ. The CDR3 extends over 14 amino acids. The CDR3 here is CASTDQFGDTEAFF. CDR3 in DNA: TGCGCCAGCACCGACCAATTCGGGGACACTGAAGCTTTCTTT.

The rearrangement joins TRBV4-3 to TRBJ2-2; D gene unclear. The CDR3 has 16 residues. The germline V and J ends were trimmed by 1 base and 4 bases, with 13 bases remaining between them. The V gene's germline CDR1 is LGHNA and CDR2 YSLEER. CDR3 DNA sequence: TGCGCCAGCAGCCAAGTACGAGATTTAACCACCGGGGAGCTGTTTTTT. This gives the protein CASSQVRDLTTGELFF.

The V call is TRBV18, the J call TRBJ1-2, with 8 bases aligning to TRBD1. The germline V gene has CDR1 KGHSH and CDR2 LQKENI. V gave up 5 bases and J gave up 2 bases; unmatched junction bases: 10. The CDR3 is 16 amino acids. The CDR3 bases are TGTGCCAGCTCAGCGTTTAAGGACAGGGAAAACTATGGCTACACCTTC. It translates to CASSAFKDRENYGYTF.

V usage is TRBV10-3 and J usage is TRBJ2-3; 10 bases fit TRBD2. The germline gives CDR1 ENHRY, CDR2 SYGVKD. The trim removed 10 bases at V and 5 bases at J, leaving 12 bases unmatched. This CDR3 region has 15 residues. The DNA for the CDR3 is TGTGCCACAACGACGGGAACTAGCGGGGAAGATACGCAGTATTTT. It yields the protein CATTTGTSGEDTQYF.

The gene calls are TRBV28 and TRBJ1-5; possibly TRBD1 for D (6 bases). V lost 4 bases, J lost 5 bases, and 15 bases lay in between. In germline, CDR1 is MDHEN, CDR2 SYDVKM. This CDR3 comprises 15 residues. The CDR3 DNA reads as TGTGCCAGCAGTTCCATACAGGGAGAAGATCAGCCCCAGCATTTT. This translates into CASSSIQGEDQPQHF. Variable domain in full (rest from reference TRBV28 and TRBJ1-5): DVKVTQSSRYLVKRTGEKVFLECVQDMDHENMFWYRQDPGLGLRLIYFSYDVKMKEKGDIPEGYSVSREKKERFSLILESASTNQTSMYLCASSSIQGEDQPQHFGDGTRLSIL.

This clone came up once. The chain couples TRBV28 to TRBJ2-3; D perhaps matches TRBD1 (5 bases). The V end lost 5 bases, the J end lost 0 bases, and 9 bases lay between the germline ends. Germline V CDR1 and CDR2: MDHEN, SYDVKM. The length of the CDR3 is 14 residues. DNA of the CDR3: TGTGCCAGCAGTCGTTCAGGGAGCACAGATACGCAGTATTTT. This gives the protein CASSRSGSTDTQYF.

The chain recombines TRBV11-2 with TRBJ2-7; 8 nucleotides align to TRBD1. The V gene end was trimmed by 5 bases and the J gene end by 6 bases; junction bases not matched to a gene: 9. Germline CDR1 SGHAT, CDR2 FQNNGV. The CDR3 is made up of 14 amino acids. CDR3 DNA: TGTGCCAGCAGCCCATGGACAGGGCAGTTCGAGCAGTACTTC. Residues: CASSPWTGQFEQYF. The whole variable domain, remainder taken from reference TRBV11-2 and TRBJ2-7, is EAGVAQSPRYKIIEKRQSVAFWCNPISGHATLYWYQQILGQGPKLLIQFQNNGVVDDSQLPKDRFSAERLKGVDSTLKIQPAKLEDSAVYLCASSPWTGQFEQYFGPGTRLTVT.

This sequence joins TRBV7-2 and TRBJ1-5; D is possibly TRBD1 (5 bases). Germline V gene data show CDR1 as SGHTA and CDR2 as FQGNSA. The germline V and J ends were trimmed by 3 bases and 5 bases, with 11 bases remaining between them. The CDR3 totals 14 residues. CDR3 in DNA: TGTGCCAGCAGCTTTATAGGGGTCGATCAGCCCCAGCATTTT. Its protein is CASSFIGVDQPQHF. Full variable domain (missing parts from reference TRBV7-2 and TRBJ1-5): GAGVSQSPSNKVTEKGKDVELRCDPISGHTALYWYRQSLGQGLEFLIYFQGNSAPDKSGLPSDRFSAERTGGSVSTLTIQRTQQEDSAVYLCASSFIGVDQPQHFGDGTRLSIL.

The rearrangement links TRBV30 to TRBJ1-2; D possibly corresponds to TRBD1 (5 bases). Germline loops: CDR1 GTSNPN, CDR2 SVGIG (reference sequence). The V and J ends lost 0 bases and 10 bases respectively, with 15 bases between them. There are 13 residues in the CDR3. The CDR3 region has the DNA TGTGCCTGGAGTGTATCGGGGGGTCGTTACTACACCTTC. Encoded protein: CAWSVSGGRYYTF.

This chain's CDR3 is CASSYGRGARDTQYF. CDR3 sequence (DNA): TGTGCCAGCAGTTACGGGCGGGGGGCGAGAGATACGCAGTATTTT. This chain links TRBV6-5 with TRBJ2-3, with 8 bases lining up with TRBD2. The CDR3 has 15 residues. Trimming cost V 2 bases and J 5 bases; bases outside gene matches: 6. Germline-derived CDR1 and CDR2 are MNHEY and SVGAGI.

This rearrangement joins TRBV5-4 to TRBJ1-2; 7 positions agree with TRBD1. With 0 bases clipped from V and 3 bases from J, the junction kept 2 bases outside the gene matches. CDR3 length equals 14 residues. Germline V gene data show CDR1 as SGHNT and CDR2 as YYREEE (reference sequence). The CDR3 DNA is TGTGCCAGCAGCTTGGGACAGGGAGACTATGGCTACACCTTC. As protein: CASSLGQGDYGYTF.

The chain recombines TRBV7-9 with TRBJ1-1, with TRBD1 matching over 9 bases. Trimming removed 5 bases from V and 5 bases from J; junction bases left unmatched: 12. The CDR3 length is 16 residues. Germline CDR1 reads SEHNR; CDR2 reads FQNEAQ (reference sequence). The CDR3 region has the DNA TGTGCCAGCAGCAAACCCGGACAGGGGCGAGTTACTGAAGCTTTCTTT. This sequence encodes CASSKPGQGRVTEAFF.

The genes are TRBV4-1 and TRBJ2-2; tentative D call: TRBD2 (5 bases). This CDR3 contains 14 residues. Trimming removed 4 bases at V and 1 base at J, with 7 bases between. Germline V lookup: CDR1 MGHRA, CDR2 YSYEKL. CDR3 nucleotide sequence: TGCGCCAGCAGCCGAGGAGGGAACACCGGGGAGCTGTTTTTT. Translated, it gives CASSRGGNTGELFF.

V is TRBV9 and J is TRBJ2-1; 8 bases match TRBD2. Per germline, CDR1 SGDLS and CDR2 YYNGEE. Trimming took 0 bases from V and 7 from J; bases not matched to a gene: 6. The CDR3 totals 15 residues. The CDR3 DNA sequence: TGTGCCAGCAGCGTAGCGGGGGGGCGCGAGAATGAGCAGTTCTTC. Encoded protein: CASSVAGGRENEQFF.

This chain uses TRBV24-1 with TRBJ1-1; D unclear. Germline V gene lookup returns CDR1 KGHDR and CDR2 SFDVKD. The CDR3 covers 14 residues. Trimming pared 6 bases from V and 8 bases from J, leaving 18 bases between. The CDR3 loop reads CATSSRREGFEAFF. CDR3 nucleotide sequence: TGTGCCACCAGTTCAAGGAGGGAAGGGTTCGAAGCTTTCTTT.

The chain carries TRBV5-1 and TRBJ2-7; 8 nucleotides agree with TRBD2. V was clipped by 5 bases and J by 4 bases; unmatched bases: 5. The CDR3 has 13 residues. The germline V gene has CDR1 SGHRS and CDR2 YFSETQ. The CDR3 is CASRTGGVYEQYF. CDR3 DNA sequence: TGCGCCAGCAGAACCGGGGGGGTTTACGAGCAGTACTTC.

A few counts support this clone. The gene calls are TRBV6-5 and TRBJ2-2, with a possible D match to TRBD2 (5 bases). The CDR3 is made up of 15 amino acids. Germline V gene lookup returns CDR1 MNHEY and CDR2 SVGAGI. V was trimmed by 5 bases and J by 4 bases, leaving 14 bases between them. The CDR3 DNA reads TGTGCCAGCAGTCCCCGATCGCTAGCCACCGGGGAGCTGTTTTTT. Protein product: CASSPRSLATGELFF.

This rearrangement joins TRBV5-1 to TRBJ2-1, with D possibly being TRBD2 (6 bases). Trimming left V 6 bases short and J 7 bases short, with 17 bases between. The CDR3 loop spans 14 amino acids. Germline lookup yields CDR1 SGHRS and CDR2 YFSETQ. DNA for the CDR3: TGCGCCAGCACCTCCCAAGGAGGGAAGAATGAGCAGTTCTTC. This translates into CASTSQGGKNEQFF.

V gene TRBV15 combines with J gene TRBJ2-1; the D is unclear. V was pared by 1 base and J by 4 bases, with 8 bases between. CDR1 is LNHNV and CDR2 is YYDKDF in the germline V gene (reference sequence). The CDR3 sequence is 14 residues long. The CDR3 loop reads CATSRGTPYNEQFF. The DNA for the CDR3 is TGTGCCACCAGCAGAGGAACACCATACAATGAGCAGTTCTTC. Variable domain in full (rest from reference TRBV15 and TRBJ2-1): DAMVIQNPRYQVTQFGKPVTLSCSQTLNHNVMYWYQQKSSQAPKLLFHYYDKDFNNEADTPDNFQSRRPNTSFCFLDIRSPGLGDTAMYLCATSRGTPYNEQFFGPGTRLTVL.

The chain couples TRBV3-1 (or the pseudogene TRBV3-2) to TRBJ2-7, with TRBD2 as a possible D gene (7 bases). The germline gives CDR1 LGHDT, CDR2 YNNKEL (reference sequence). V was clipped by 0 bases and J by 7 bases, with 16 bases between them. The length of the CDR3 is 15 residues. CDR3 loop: CASSQDGGGQREQYF. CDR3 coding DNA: TGTGCCAGCAGCCAAGATGGGGGGGGGCAAAGGGAGCAGTACTTC.

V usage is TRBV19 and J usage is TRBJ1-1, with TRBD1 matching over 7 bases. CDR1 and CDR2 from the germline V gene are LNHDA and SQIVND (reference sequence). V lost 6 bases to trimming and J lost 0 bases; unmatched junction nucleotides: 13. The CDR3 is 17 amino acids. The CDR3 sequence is CASRIGTAPDLNTEAFF. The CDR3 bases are TGTGCCAGTAGGATCGGGACAGCCCCTGACCTGAACACTGAAGCTTTCTTT.

The CDR3 here is CASGTGVSYNEQFF. The CDR3 DNA is TGTGCTAGTGGCACGGGGGTCTCCTACAATGAGCAGTTCTTC. The V and J genes are TRBV12-5 and TRBJ2-1; TRBD2 is a possible D gene (6 bases). The CDR3 is 14 residues long. Germline V CDR1 and CDR2: LGHNT, FRNRAP. Trimming left V 6 bases short and J 0 bases short, with 9 bases between.

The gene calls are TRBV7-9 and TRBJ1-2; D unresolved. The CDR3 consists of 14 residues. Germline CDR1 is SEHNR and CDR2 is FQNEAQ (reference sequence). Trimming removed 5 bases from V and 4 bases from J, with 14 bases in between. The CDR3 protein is CASSPGEPLYGYTF. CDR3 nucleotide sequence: TGTGCCAGCAGCCCCGGGGAACCACTCTATGGCTACACCTTC.

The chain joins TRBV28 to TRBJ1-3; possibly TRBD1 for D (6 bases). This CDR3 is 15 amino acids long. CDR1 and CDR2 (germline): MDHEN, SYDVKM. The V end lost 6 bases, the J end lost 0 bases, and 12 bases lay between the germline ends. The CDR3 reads CASRAGTPSGNTIYF. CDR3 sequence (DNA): TGTGCCAGCAGGGCAGGGACACCCTCTGGAAACACCATATATTTT.